The 5 T cell receptor beta chains below were found in one sample sequenced in a study of cytomegalovirus exposure and HLA in healthy donors. Amplification used 60 Vbeta primers and 13 Jbeta primers. Sequenced by immunoSEQ multiplex PCR; TCRdb stores in-frame clones only, minus some. The data contain over 90,000 clones, approximately 87% of them seen just once; the ten biggest clones take up 2.5% to 3%. The sequenced material came from PBMCs. These receptors all stem from a man aged 40-55 years in good health and CMV-seronegative.

The chain is built from TRBV4-2 and TRBJ2-1; 7 nucleotides agree with TRBD2. This CDR3 has 15 residues. With V trimmed by 1 base and J by 3 bases, 3 bases remained unmatched. The germline V gene encodes CDR1 LGHNA and CDR2 YNFKEQ. CDR3 loop: CASSQGWTSYNEQFF. In DNA form, the CDR3 reads TGTGCCAGCAGCCAAGGCTGGACTAGCTACAATGAGCAGTTCTTC.

V is TRBV7-9 and J is TRBJ2-5; 8 bases are shared with TRBD2. Germline assignment: CDR1 SEHNR and CDR2 FQNEAQ (reference sequence). Germline trimming cut 5 bases from V and 4 bases from J; bases unmatched to any gene: 15. This CDR3 contains 17 residues. CDR3 in amino acids: CASSTPQERGSGETQYF. In DNA, the CDR3 is TGTGCCAGCAGCACCCCCCAGGAGCGGGGGAGCGGAGAGACCCAGTACTTC.

The chain recombines TRBV9 with TRBJ1-1, with a weak D call TRBD1 (6 bases). The V gene's germline CDR1 is SGDLS and CDR2 YYNGEE. V was trimmed by 0 bases and J by 0 bases, leaving 15 bases between them. There are 17 residues in the CDR3. CDR3 in DNA: TGTGCCAGCAGCGTAGTAGGACAGCACTCCTTGAACACTGAAGCTTTCTTT. It specifies CASSVVGQHSLNTEAFF.

This sequence joins TRBV7-2 and TRBJ2-5, with D tentatively TRBD2 (6 bases). V was clipped by 0 bases and J by 1 base, with 12 bases between them. Germline V gene lookup returns CDR1 SGHTA and CDR2 FQGNSA. This CDR3 spans 16 amino acids. CDR3 loop: CASSLALAEVQETQYF. CDR3 nucleotides: TGTGCCAGCAGCTTAGCTTTAGCGGAGGTCCAAGAGACCCAGTACTTC.

This rearrangement joins TRBV9 to TRBJ2-1; 7 bases are a match to TRBD1. Germline assignment: CDR1 SGDLS and CDR2 YYNGEE. The CDR3 totals 15 residues. V lost 3 bases, J lost 7 bases, and 10 bases stayed unmatched. DNA for the CDR3: TGTGCCAGCAGCGCGGACCGACAGGGTAGGAATGAGCAGTTCTTC. Translated, it gives CASSADRQGRNEQFF. Full variable domain (missing parts from reference TRBV9 and TRBJ2-1): DSGVTQTPKHLITATGQRVTLRCSPRSGDLSVYWYQQSLDQGLQFLIQYYNGEERAKGNILERFSAQQFPDLHSELNLSSLELGDSALYFCASSADRQGRNEQFFGPGTRLTVL.